This TCR beta chain appears in the sequencing data of a study of OX40 agonist ivuxolimab in advanced cancers. For the study at large: Patients got intravenous ivuxolimab at 0.01 to 10 mg/kg every 2 weeks. Earlier treatment with anti-PD-1, anti-PD-L1 or anti-CTLA-4 was permitted, and around 43% had received some.

Concerning this clone itself: The antigen remains unidentified.

The CDR3 contains 11 residues. V lost 0 bases and J 12 bases, leaving 9 bases between the germline ends. Germline V lookup: CDR1 DFQATT, CDR2 SNEGSKA (reference sequence). This table comes from immunoSEQ multiplex PCR, and its TCRdb copy is limited to in-frame clones, with some not included. Among 90,000 or so clones, 89% were seen once, and the ten largest hold under 0.35%. Study-level results: Average numbers of expanded clones were greater in CD8+ T cells than in CD4+. The antigens recognized by the expanded peripheral T cells, that is their antigen specificity, were not determined.

This TCR was sampled from an adult with an advanced solid tumor such as melanoma, head and neck, liver or kidney cancer. This sequence joins TRBV20-1 and TRBJ2-1; D is unresolved. Sequences were derived from CD4+ or CD8+ T cells sorted from blood, sampled in a trial of the OX40 agonist ivuxolimab. CDR3 in amino acids: CSARDGMWQFF. The CDR3 coding sequence is TGCAGTGCTAGAGATGGTATGTGGCAGTTCTTC.